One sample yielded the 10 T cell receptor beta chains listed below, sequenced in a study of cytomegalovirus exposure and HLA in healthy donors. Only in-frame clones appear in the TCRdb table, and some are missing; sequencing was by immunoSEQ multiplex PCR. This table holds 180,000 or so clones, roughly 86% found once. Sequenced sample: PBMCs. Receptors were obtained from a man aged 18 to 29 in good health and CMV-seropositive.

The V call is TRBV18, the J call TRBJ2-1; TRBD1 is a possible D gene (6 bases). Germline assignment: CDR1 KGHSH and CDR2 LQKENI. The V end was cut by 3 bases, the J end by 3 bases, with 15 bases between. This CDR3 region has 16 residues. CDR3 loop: CASSPSQTGYYNEQFF. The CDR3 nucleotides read TGTGCCAGCTCACCTAGCCAGACAGGATACTACAATGAGCAGTTCTTC.

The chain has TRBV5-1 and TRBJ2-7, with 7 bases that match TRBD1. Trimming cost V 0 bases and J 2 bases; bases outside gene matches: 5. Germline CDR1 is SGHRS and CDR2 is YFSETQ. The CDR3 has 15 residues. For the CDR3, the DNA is TGCGCCAGCAGCTTGGGTACGGGACAGACCTACGAGCAGTACTTC. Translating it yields CASSLGTGQTYEQYF. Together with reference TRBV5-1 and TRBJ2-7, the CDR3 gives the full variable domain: KAGVTQTPRYLIKTRGQQVTLSCSPISGHRSVSWYQQTPGQGLQFLFEYFSETQRNKGNFPGRFSGRQFSNSRSEMNVSTLELGDSALYLCASSLGTGQTYEQYFGPGTRLTVT.

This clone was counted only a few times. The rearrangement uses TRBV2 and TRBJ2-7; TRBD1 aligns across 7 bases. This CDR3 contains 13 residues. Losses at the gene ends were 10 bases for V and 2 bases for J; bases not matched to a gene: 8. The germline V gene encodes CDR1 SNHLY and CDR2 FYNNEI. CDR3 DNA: TGTGCCACCCGTCTGACAGGGACCTACGAGCAGTACTTC. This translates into CATRLTGTYEQYF.

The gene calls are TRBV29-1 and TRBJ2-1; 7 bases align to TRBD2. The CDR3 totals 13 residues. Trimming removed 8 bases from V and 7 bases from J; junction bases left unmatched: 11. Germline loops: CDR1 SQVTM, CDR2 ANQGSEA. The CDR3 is CSFRTRRVNEQFF. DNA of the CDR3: TGCAGCTTTCGGACTAGGAGGGTAAATGAGCAGTTCTTC.

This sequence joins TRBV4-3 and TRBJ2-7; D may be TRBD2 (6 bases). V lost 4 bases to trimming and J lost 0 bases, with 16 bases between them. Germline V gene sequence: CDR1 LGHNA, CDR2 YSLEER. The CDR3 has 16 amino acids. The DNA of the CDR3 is TGCGCCAGCAGCCCCCGAGTACGGGGGAGCTCCTACGAGCAGTACTTC. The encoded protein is CASSPRVRGSSYEQYF.

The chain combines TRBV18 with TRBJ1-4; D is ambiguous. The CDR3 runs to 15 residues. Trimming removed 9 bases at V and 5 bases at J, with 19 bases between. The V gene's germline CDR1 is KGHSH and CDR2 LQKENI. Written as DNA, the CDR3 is TGTGCCAGTTCCACAGATCAGATGACGAATGAAAAACTGTTTTTT. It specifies CASSTDQMTNEKLFF.

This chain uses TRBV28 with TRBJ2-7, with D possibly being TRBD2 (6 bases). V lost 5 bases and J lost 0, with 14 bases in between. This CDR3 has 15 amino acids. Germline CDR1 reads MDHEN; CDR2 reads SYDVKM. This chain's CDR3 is CASSAIAGSSYEQYF. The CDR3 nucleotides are TGTGCCAGCAGTGCCATCGCGGGGAGCTCCTACGAGCAGTACTTC.

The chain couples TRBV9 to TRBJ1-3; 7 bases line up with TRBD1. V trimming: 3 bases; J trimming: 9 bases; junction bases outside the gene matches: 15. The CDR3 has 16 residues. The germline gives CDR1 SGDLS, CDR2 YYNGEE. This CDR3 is CASSGDRPISGSTIYF. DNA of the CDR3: TGTGCCAGCAGCGGGGACAGACCCATTTCGGGGAGCACCATATATTTT.

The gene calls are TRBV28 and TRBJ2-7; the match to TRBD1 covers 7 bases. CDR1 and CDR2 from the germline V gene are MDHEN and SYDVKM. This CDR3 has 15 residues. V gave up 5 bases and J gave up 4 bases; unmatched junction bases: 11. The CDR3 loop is CASSRQGTDEYEQYF. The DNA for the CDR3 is TGTGCCAGCAGTCGCCAAGGGACAGATGAATACGAGCAGTACTTC.

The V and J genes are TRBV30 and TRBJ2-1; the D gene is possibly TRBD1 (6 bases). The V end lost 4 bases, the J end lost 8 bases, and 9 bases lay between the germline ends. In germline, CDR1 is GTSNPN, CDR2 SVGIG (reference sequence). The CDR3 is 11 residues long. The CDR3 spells CAWKRTDEQFF. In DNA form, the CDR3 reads TGTGCCTGGAAACGGACAGATGAGCAGTTCTTC.